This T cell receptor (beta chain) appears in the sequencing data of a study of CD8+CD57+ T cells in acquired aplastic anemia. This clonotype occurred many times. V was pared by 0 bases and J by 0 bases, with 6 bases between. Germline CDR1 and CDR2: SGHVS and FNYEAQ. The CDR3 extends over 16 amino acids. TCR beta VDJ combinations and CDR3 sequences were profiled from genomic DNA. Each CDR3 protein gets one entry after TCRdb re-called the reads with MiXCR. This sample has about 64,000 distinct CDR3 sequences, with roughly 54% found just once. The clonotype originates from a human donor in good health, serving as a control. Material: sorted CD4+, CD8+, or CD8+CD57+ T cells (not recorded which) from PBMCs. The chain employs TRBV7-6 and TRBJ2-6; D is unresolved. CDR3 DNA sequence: TGTGCCAGCAGCTTAGCGGGTTACTCTGGGGCCAACGTCCTGACTTTC. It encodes CASSLAGYSGANVLTF.